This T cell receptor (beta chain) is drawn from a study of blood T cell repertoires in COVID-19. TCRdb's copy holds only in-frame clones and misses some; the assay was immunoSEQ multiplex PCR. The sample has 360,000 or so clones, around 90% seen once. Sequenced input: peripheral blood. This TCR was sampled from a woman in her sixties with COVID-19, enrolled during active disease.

The CDR3 loop is CASSLGGINQPQHF. CDR3 in DNA: TGTGCCAGCAGTTTGGGAGGGATCAATCAGCCCCAGCATTTT. The V call is TRBV28, the J call TRBJ1-5; no clear D gene. The CDR3 length is 14 residues. In germline, CDR1 is MDHEN, CDR2 SYDVKM. Trimming pared 3 bases from V and 3 bases from J, leaving 9 bases between.